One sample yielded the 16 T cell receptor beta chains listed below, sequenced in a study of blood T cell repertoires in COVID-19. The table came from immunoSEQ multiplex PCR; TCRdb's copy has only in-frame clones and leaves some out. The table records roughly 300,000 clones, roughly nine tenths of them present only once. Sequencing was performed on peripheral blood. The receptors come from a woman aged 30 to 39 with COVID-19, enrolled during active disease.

The CDR3 reads CASSLWVGGTGELFF. CDR3 coding DNA: TGTGCCAGCAGTTTATGGGTGGGGGGAACCGGGGAGCTGTTTTTT. The chain joins TRBV28 to TRBJ2-2; the D gene is possibly TRBD2 (6 bases). CDR1 and CDR2 from the germline V gene are MDHEN and SYDVKM. This CDR3 has 15 amino acids. The ends were cut back, 0 bases at V and 5 bases at J, with 10 bases in the middle.

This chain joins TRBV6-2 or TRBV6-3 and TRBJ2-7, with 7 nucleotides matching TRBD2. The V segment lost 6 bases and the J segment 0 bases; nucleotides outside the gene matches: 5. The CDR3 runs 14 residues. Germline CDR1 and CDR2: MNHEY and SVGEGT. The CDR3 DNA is TGTGCCAGCAGCCCCCGCGGGAGCTCCTACGAGCAGTACGTC. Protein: CASSPRGSSYEQYV.

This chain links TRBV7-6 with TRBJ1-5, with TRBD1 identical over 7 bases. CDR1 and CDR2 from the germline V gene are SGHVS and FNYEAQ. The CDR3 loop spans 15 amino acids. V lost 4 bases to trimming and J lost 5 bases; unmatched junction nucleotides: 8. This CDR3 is CASSSGGSQDQPQHF. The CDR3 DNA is TGTGCCAGCAGCTCAGGGGGAAGTCAGGATCAGCCCCAGCATTTT.

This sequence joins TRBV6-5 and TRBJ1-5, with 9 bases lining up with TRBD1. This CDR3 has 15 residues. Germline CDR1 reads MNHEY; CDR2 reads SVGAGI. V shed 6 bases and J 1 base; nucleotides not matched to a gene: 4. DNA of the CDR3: TGTGCCAGCAGGACAGGGGGAACCAGCAATCAGCCCCAGCATTTT. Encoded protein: CASRTGGTSNQPQHF.

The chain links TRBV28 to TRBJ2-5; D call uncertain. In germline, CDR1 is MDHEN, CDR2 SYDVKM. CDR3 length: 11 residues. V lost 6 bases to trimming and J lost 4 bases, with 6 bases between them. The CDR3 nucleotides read TGTGCCAGCAGGGAGAGAGAGACCCAGTACTTC. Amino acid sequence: CASRERETQYF. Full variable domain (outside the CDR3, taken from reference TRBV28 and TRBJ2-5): DVKVTQSSRYLVKRTGEKVFLECVQDMDHENMFWYRQDPGLGLRLIYFSYDVKMKEKGDIPEGYSVSREKKERFSLILESASTNQTSMYLCASRERETQYFGPGTRLLVL.

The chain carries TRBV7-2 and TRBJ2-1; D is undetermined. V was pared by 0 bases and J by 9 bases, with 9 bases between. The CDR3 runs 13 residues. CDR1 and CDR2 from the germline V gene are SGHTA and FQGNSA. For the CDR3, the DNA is TGTGCCAGCAGCTTAGCGCGCGCGGCTGAGCAGTTCTTC. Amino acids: CASSLARAAEQFF.

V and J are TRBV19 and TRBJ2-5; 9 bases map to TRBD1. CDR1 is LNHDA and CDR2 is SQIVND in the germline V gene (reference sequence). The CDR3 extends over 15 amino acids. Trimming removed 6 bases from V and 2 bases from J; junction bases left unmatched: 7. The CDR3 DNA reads TGTGCCAGTAGCGAGGGACAGGGTGTGCAAGAGACCCAGTACTTC. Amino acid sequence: CASSEGQGVQETQYF.

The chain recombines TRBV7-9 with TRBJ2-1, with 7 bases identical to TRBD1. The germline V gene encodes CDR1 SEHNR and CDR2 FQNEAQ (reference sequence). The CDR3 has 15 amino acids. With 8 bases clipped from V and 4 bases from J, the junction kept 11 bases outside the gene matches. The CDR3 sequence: CASGKTGSVYNEQFF. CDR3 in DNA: TGTGCCAGCGGAAAGACAGGGTCAGTATACAATGAGCAGTTCTTC.

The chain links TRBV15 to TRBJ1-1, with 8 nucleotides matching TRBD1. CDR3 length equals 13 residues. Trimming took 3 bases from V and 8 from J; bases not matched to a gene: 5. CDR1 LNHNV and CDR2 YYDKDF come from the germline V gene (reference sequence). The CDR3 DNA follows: TGTGCCACCAGCAGGGACAGGGATGCGGAAGCTTTCTTT. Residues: CATSRDRDAEAFF.

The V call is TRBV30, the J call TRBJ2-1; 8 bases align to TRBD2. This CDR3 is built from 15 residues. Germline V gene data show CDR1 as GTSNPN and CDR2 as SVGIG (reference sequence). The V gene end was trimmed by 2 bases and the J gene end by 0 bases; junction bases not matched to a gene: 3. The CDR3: CAWSNSGASYNEQFF. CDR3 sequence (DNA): TGTGCCTGGAGTAATAGCGGGGCCTCCTACAATGAGCAGTTCTTC.

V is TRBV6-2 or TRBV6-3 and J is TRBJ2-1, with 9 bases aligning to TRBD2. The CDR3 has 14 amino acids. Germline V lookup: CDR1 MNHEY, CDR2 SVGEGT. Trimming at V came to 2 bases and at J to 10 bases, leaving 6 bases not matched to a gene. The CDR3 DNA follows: TGTGCCAGCAGTTACGGGACTAGCTTTCGGGAGCAGTTCTTC. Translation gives CASSYGTSFREQFF.

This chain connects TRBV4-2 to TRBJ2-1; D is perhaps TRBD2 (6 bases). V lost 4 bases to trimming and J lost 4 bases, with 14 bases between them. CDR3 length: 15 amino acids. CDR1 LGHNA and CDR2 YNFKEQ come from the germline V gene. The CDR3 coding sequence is TGTGCCAGCAGCCCAGGGACTTCGGCTTACAATGAGCAGTTCTTC. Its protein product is CASSPGTSAYNEQFF.

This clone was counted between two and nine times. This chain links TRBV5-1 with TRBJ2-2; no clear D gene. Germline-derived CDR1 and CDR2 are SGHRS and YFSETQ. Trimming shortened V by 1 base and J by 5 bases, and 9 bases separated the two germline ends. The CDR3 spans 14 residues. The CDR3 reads CASSLTGLTGELFF. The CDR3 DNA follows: TGCGCCAGCAGCTTGACGGGTTTGACCGGGGAGCTGTTTTTT.

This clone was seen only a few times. The CDR3 loop is CASSPPGLRRSYTF. The CDR3 DNA reads as TGTGCCAGCAGCCCTCCGGGACTTCGGAGGAGCTACACCTTC. The gene calls are TRBV14 and TRBJ1-2, with D possibly being TRBD1 (5 bases). Trimming removed 4 bases at V and 9 bases at J, with 18 bases between. Germline V gives CDR1 SGHDN, CDR2 FVKESK. CDR3 length: 14 residues.

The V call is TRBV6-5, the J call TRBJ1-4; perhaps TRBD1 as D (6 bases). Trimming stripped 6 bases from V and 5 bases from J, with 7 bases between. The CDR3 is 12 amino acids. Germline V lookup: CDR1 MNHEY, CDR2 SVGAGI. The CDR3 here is CASRDRNEKLFF. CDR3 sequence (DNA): TGTGCCAGCAGGGACAGAAATGAAAAACTGTTTTTT.

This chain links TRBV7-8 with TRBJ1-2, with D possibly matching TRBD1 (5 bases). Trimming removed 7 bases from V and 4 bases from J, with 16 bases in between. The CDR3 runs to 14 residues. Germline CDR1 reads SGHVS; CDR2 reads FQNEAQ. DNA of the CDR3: TGTGCCAGCAACTCGGACCGGGGGTCCTATGGCTACACCTTC. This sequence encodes CASNSDRGSYGYTF.